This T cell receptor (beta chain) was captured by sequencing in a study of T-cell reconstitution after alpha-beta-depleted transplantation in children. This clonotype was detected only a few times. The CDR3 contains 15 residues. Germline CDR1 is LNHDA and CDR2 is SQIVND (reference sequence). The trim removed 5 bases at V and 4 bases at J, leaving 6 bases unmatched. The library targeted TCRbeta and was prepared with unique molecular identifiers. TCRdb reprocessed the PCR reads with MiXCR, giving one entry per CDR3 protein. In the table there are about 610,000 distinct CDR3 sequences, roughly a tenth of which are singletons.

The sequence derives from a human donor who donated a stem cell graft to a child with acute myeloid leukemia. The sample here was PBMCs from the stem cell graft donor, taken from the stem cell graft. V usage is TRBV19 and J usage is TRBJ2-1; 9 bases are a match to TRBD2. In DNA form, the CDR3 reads TGTGCCAGTAGTCAGCCGGGACTAGCTTACAATGAGCAGTTCTTC. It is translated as CASSQPGLAYNEQFF.